This T cell receptor (beta chain) was sequenced during a study of shared clonotypes between healthy human individuals. Findings of the study overall: Sequencing depth was predicted to influence how clonotypes are shared among donors.

Donors, without exception, were Caucasian adults residing in Nashville, Tennessee. With respect to this clone: Its antigen is unknown.

TCRdb's table, derived via immunoSEQ multiplex PCR, lists solely in-frame clones and lacks some. The sample yields more than 550,000 clones, 90% seen once. Sequenced input: memory CD8+ T cells from PBMCs. Regarding subset: CD45RO+ cells pooled with CCR7-negative TemRA cells. The TCR was taken from a man younger than 35 in good health. Some clones in this sample may be carry-over from other donors' samples.

The CDR3, as DNA: TGTGCCAGCAGTCCAGTCCCGGGACTAGTCACCTACGAGCAGTACTTC. Protein: CASSPVPGLVTYEQYF. The genes are TRBV28 and TRBJ2-7; 8 bases are a match to TRBD2. Trimming took 5 bases from V and 2 from J; bases not matched to a gene: 11. The CDR3 is 16 amino acids. The V gene's germline CDR1 is MDHEN and CDR2 SYDVKM.